These 8 T cell receptor beta chains originate from one sample sequenced in a study of breast tumors, draining lymph nodes, adjacent tissues (TCRdb year 2016). The library was made by multiplex PCR. Sequencing was performed on an Illumina HiSeq 2000. Using fastp at Q25 and MiXCR, TCRdb reprocessed the public reads and kept productive beta chains. Every entry covers one CDR3 protein and lists the most common genes and DNA from its rows. Counted in this sample were under 250,000 distinct CDR3 sequences; approximately 31% of them appeared once. Together, the top ten hold about 1.4% of the sample. The lymph node samples were taken from the axillary draining lymph nodes of breast cancer patients. Sequencing was carried out using axillary lymph node tissue. Receptors originate from a female donor with breast cancer. Some clones in this sample may be carry-over from other donors' samples.

At least ten counts were recorded for this clonotype. The rearrangement joins TRBV20-1 to TRBJ1-4; D possibly corresponds to TRBD1 (5 bases). Germline lookup yields CDR1 DFQATT and CDR2 SNEGSKA (reference sequence). Trimming stripped 5 bases from V and 13 bases from J, with 14 bases between. The CDR3 spans 11 residues. CDR3 protein: CSAGGGRGLFF. The CDR3 DNA follows: TGCAGTGCTGGGGGGGGTAGAGGACTGTTTTTT.

This clonotype was counted at least ten times. This chain joins TRBV7-2 and TRBJ1-3, with 7 bases that match TRBD1. CDR3 length equals 15 residues. Germline V gene lookup returns CDR1 SGHTA and CDR2 FQGNSA. V lost 2 bases and J lost 2; bases outside the gene matches: 3. CDR3 nucleotide sequence: TGTGCCAGCAGCTTAACCGGGACAGCTGGAAACACCATATATTTT. Amino acids: CASSLTGTAGNTIYF.

This clonotype was seen many times. This sequence joins TRBV10-3 and TRBJ2-5, with D maybe TRBD1 (6 bases). The CDR3 runs 16 residues. The germline V and J ends were trimmed by 3 bases and 4 bases, with 18 bases remaining between them. Germline V gives CDR1 ENHRY, CDR2 SYGVKD. The CDR3 region is CAISDPNGIRGETQYF. As DNA, the CDR3 is TGTGCCATCAGTGACCCGAACGGAATCAGGGGAGAGACCCAGTACTTC.

The chain carries TRBV12-3 or TRBV12-4 and TRBJ2-7; 10 bases line up with TRBD2. This CDR3 is built from 15 residues. Trimming cost V 3 bases and J 6 bases; bases outside gene matches: 8. The CDR3 spells CASSLGSGRVGEQYF. The CDR3 coding sequence is TGTGCCAGCAGTTTGGGAAGCGGGAGGGTTGGCGAGCAGTACTTC.

The V and J genes are TRBV20-1 and TRBJ2-5, with no clear D. The CDR3 is made up of 12 amino acids. Deletions cut 3 bases from V and 0 bases from J, with 5 bases between. Germline V gene data show CDR1 as DFQATT and CDR2 as SNEGSKA (reference sequence). The CDR3 region is CSASRYQETQYF. CDR3 in DNA: TGCAGTGCTAGCAGGTACCAAGAGACCCAGTACTTC.

For this clonotype: A much larger clone is a single base away; this may be a read error. The V call is TRBV5-6, the J call TRBJ1-2; D possibly corresponds to TRBD1 (6 bases). This CDR3 comprises 14 residues. The germline V gene has CDR1 SGHDT and CDR2 YYEEEE. Between the trimmed V and J ends, which lost 2 bases and 10 bases, there was a span of 18 bases. CDR3 protein: CASSFRATGSVYTF. CDR3 sequence (DNA): TGTGCCAGCAGCTTTAGGGCCACAGGGTCGGTCTACACCTTC.

The chain is built from TRBV30 and TRBJ1-1; tentative D call: TRBD1 (6 bases). The CDR3 length is 15 residues. CDR1 and CDR2 (germline): GTSNPN, SVGIG (reference sequence). Trimming shortened V by 4 bases and J by 4 bases, and 19 bases separated the two germline ends. CDR3 sequence reads: CAWKVATRGFTEAFF. Written as DNA, the CDR3 is TGTGCCTGGAAGGTCGCCACCAGGGGCTTCACTGAAGCTTTCTTT.

This clonotype has more than one count but fewer than ten. The chain couples TRBV6-5 to TRBJ1-5; D is possibly TRBD1 (5 bases). The CDR3 is 12 residues long. Trimming pared 6 bases from V and 8 bases from J, leaving 11 bases between. CDR1 and CDR2 (germline): MNHEY, SVGAGI. For the CDR3, the DNA is TGTGCCAGCAGCCGGGGGGGGGAGCCCCAGCATTTT. Translated: CASSRGGEPQHF.